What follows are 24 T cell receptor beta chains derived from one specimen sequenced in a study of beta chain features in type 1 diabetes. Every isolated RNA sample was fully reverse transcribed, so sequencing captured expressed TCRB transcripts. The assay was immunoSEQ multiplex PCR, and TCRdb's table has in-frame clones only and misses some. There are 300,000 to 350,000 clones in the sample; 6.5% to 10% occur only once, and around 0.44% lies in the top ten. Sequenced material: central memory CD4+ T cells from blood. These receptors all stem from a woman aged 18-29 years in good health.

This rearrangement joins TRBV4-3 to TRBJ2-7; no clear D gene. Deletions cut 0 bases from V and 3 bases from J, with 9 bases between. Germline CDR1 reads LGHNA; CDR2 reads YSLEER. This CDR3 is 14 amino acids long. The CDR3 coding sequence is TGCGCCAGCAGCCAAGACTTGGGTCTCTACGAGCAGTACTTC. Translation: CASSQDLGLYEQYF.

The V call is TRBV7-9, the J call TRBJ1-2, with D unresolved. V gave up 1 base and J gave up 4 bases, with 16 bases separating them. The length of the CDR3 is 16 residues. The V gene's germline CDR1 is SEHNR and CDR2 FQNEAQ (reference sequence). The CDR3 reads CASSLVSDGGLYGYTF. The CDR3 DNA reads TGTGCCAGCAGCTTAGTAAGCGATGGAGGTCTCTATGGCTACACCTTC.

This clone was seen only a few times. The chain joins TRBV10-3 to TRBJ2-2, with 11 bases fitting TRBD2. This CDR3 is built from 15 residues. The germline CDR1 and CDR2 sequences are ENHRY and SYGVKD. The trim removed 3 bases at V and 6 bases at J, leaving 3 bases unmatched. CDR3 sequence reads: CAISELAGVAGELFF. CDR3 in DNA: TGTGCCATCAGTGAACTAGCGGGAGTAGCCGGGGAGCTGTTTTTT.

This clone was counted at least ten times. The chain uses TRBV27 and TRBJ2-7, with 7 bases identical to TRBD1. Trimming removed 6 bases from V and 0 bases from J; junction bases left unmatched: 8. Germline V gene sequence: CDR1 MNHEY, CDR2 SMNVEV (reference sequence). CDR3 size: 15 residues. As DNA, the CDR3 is TGTGCCAGCAGCCGCGCCGGGACAGCCTCCTACGAGCAGTACTTC. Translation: CASSRAGTASYEQYF.

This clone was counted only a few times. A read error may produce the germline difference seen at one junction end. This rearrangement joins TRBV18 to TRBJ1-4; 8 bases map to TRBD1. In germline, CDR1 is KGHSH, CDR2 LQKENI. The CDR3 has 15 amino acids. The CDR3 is CASSPVQGVNEKLFF. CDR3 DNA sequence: TGTGCCAGTTCACCGGTACAGGGGGTTAATGAAAAACTGTTTTTT.

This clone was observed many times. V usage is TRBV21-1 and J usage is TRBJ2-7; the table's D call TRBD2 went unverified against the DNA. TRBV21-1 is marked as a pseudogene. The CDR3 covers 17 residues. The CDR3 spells CASSKAEGHPGSYEQYF. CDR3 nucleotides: TGTGCCAGCAGCAAAGCGGAGGGGCACCCGGGCTCCTACGAGCAGTACTTC.

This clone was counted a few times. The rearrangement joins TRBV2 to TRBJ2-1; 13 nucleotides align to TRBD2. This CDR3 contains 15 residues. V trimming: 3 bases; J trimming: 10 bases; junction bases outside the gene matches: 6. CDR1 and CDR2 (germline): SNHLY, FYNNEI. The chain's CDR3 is CASSEVGTSGNEQFF. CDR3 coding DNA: TGTGCCAGCAGTGAGGTTGGGACTAGCGGGAACGAGCAGTTCTTC.

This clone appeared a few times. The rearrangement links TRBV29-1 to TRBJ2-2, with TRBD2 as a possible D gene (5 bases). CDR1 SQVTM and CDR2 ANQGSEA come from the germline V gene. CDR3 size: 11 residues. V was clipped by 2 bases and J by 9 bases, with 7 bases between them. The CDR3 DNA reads TGCAGCGTTGAATCCGGGAGGGAGCTGTTTTTT. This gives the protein CSVESGRELFF.

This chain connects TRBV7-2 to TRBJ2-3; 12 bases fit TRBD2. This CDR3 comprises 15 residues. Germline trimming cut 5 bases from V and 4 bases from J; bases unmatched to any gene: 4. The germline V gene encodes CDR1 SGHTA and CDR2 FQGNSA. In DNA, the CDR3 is TGTGCCAGCAGCGAACTAGCGGGAGGTCCAGATACGCAGTATTTT. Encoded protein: CASSELAGGPDTQYF.

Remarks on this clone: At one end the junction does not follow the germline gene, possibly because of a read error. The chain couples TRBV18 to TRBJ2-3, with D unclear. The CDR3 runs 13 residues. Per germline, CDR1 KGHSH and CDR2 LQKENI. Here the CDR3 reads CATSATSTDTQYF. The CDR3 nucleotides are TGTGCCACCTCAGCGACTAGCACAGATACGCAGTATTTT. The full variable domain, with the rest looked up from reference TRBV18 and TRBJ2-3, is NAGVMQNPRHLVRRRGQEARLRCSPMKGHSHVYWYRQLPEEGLKFMVYLQKENIIDESGMPKERFSAEFPKEGPSILRIQQVVRGDSAAYFCATSATSTDTQYFGPGTRLTVL.

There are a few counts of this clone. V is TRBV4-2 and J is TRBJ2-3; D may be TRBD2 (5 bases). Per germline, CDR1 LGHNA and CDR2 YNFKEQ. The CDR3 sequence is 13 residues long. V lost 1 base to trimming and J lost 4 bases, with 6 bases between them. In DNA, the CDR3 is TGTGCCAGCAGCCAAGGACTACCAGATACGCAGTATTTT. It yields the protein CASSQGLPDTQYF.

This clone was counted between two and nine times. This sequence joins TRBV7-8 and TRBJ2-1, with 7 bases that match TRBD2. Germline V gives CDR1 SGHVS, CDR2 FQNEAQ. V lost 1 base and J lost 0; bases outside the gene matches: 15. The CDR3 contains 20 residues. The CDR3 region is CASSLGAGVSTKSSYNEQFF. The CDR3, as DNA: TGTGCCAGCAGCTTAGGGGCGGGGGTTTCCACCAAAAGCTCCTACAATGAGCAGTTCTTC.

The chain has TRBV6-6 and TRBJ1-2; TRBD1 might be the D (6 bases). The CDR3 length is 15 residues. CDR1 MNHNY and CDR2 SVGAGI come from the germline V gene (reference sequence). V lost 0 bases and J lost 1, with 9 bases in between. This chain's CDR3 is CASSYSDRFNYGYTF. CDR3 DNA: TGTGCCAGCAGTTACTCGGACAGATTTAACTATGGCTACACCTTC.

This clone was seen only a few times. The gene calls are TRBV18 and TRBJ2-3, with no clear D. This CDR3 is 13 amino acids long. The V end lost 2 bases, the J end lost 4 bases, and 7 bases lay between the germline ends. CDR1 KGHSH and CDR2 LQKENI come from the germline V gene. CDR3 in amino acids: CASSPAQADTQYF. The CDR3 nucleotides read TGTGCCAGCTCACCAGCCCAGGCAGATACGCAGTATTTT. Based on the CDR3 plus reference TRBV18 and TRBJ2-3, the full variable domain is NAGVMQNPRHLVRRRGQEARLRCSPMKGHSHVYWYRQLPEEGLKFMVYLQKENIIDESGMPKERFSAEFPKEGPSILRIQQVVRGDSAAYFCASSPAQADTQYFGPGTRLTVL.

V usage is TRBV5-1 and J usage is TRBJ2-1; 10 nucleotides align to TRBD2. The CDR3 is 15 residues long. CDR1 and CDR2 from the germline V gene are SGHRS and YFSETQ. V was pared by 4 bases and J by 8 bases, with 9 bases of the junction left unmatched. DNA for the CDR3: TGCGCCAGCAGCCCCGGACTAGCGGTGAGCGATGAGCAGTTCTTC. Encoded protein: CASSPGLAVSDEQFF.

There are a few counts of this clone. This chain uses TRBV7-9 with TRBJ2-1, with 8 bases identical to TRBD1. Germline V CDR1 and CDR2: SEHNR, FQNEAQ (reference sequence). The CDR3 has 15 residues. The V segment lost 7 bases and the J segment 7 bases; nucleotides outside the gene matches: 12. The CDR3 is CASTQRQGAQNEQFF. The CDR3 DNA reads TGTGCCAGCACCCAAAGGCAGGGGGCGCAGAATGAGCAGTTCTTC.

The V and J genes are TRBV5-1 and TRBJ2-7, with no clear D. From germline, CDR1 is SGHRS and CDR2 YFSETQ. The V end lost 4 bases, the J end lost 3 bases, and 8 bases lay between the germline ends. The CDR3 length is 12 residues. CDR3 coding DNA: TGCGCCAGCAGCAAAACAAACTACGAGCAGTACTTC. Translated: CASSKTNYEQYF.

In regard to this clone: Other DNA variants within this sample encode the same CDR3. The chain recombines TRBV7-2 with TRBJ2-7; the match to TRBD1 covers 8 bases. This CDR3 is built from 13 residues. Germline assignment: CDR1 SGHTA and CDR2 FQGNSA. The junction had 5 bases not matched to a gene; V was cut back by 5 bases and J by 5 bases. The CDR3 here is CASSQRTGNEQYF. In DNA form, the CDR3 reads TGTGCCAGCAGCCAAAGGACAGGGAACGAGCAGTACTTC. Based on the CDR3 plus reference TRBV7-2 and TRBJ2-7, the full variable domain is GAGVSQSPSNKVTEKGKDVELRCDPISGHTALYWYRQSLGQGLEFLIYFQGNSAPDKSGLPSDRFSAERTGGSVSTLTIQRTQQEDSAVYLCASSQRTGNEQYFGPGTRLTVT.

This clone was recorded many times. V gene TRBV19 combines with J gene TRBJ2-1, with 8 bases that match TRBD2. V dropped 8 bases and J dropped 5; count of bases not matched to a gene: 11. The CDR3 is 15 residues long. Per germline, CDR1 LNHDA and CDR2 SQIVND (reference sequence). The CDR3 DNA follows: TGTGCCAGTTGCTTCGCGGCGGGAGGAAACAATGAGCAGTTCTTC. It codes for CASCFAAGGNNEQFF. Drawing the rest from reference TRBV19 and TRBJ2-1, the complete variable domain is DGGITQSPKYLFRKEGQNVTLSCEQNLNHDAMYWYRQDPGQGLRLIYYSQIVNDFQKGDIAEGYSVSREKKESFPLTVTSAQKNPTAFYLCASCFAAGGNNEQFFGPGTRLTVL.

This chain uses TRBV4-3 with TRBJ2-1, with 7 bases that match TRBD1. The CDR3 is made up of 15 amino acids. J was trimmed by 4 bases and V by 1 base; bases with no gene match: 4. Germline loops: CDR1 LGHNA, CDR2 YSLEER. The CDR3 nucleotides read TGCGCCAGCAGCCAAGCAGGGACAGTATACAATGAGCAGTTCTTC. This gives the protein CASSQAGTVYNEQFF.

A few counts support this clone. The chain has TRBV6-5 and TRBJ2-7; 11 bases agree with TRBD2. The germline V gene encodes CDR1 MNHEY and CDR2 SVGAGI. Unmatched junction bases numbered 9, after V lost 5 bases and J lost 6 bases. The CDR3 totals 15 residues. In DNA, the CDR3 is TGTGCCAGCAGTAGCCAAACTAGCGGGAGTACCGAGCAGTACTTC. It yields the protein CASSSQTSGSTEQYF.

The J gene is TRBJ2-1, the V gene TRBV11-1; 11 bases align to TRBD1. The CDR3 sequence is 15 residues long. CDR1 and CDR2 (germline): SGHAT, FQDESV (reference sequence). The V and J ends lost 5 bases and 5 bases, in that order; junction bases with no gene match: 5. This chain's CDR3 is CASSPRDRGNNEQFF. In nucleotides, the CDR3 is TGTGCCAGCAGCCCGAGGGACAGGGGGAACAATGAGCAGTTCTTC.

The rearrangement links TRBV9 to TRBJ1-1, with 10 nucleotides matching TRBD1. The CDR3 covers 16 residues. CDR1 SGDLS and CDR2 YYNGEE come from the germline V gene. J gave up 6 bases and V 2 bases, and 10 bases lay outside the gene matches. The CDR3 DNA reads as TGTGCCAGCAGCGTGACAGGGGGCGACCTTGGGGCTGAAGCTTTCTTT. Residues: CASSVTGGDLGAEAFF. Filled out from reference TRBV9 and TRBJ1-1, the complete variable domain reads DSGVTQTPKHLITATGQRVTLRCSPRSGDLSVYWYQQSLDQGLQFLIQYYNGEERAKGNILERFSAQQFPDLHSELNLSSLELGDSALYFCASSVTGGDLGAEAFFGQGTRLTVV.

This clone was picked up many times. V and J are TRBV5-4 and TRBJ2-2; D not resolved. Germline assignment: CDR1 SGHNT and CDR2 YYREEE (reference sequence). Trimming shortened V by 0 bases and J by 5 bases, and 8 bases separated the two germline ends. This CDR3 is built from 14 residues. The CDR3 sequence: CASSLGGVTGELFF. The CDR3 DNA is TGTGCCAGCAGCTTGGGGGGTGTAACCGGGGAGCTGTTTTTT.